This T cell receptor (beta chain) comes out of a study of OX40 agonist ivuxolimab in advanced cancers. Study-level background: Ivuxolimab, which targeted the costimulatory receptor OX40 (CD134), was an agonistic, fully human IgG2 monoclonal antibody. Three dose-escalation patients achieved partial responses, one with hepatocellular carcinoma and two with cutaneous melanoma. The purpose of peripheral TCRbeta sequencing was to test whether ivuxolimab changed TCR sequence diversity and led to clonal T-cell expansion. The paper reports the monotherapy dose-escalation portion (N of about 54 patients) of the phase I ivuxolimab trial. Intravenous ivuxolimab was administered to patients every 2 weeks at six dose levels: 0.01, 0.1, 0.3, 1.5, 3 and 10 mg/kg. In the dose-escalation cohort, roughly 80% of patients were male, and the mean age was approximately 64 years, with a range of 23 to 79. Of the roughly 51 patients in dose escalation, 19 had hepatocellular carcinoma, approximately 15 had melanoma, 9 had renal cell carcinoma and 9 had head and neck cancer. Prior anti-PD-1, anti-PD-L1 or anti-CTLA-4 therapy was permitted, and 35% to 40% of dose-escalation patients had received checkpoint inhibitors. Overall results and qualifications from the work: At doses of 0.1 to 3.0 mg/kg, clonal expansion of both CD4+ and CD8+ blood T cells was observed from baseline to week 6. After ivuxolimab, CD8+ T cells had more expanded clones than CD4+ T cells on average. Which antigens the clonally expanded peripheral T cells were specific for was not determined. Low levels of normalized T-cell clonal expansion were also seen in some patients who did not respond. In the 0.1-3.0 mg/kg groups, partial responders had among the lowest normalized peripheral clonal expansion, particularly in CD8+ T cells.

Here V drops 4 bases and J drops 4 bases, and the junction holds 10 bases not matched to any gene. Reading from cysteine to phenylalanine, the CDR3 counts 15 amino acids. Just the 45-base CDR3 DNA is kept, in frame starting at base 1. From the germline V gene, CDR1 is SQVTM and CDR2 is ANQGSEA. Genomic DNA was extracted from sorted cells for sequencing of the TCRbeta CDR3 region. The immunoSEQ Assay was used for sequencing of TCRbeta CDR3 regions. TCRdb retrieved this table from immuneACCESS and kept in-frame rearrangements only. Not all clones are present; in checked studies, unresolved V genes account for under half, and no reason is known for the remainder. The sample table holds 65,000 to 100,000 clones, of which just over 85% were seen once. 0.65% to 0.95% of the sample goes to the ten largest clones. The trial excluded patients who had a history of autoimmune disease or were on systemic immunosuppression. Peripheral blood for TCR sequencing was collected from all dose cohorts at baseline, on cycle 4 day 1, and on cycle 7 day 1. Samples came from an open-label, multicenter, first-in-human phase I dose-escalation trial of ivuxolimab. Adults with locally advanced or metastatic head and neck squamous cell, hepatocellular, melanoma or renal cell carcinoma were enrolled in the trial. CD4+ and CD8+ T cells were sorted separately from peripheral blood before TCR sequencing.

This clone was seen just once. The specificity of this receptor is unknown. Nothing much larger sits one base from this clone, and base qualities are not available. This sequence originates from an adult with an advanced solid tumor such as melanoma, head and neck, liver or kidney cancer. Recombination linked TRBV29-1 to TRBJ2-3, and 8 bases in between align with TRBD1. Here the sequenced sample was CD4+ or CD8+ T cells sorted from blood, taken in a trial of the OX40 agonist ivuxolimab. For the CDR3, the sequence is CSVAIFQGASDTQYF. In nucleotides, the sequence is TGCAGCGTTGCCATCTTCCAGGGGGCATCAGATACGCAGTATTTT.